Shown below are 4 T cell receptor beta chains from a single sample sequenced in a study of esophageal squamous cell carcinoma tumors. PCR used a TCR alpha or TCR beta constant-region primer with a P20EA primer, then nested PCR with CA2 or CB2. Unbiased adaptor ligation RT-PCR amplified the TCR genes, and a polyT18-containing BSL-18E primer primed reverse transcription. A single record per CDR3 protein comes from TCRdb applying MiXCR to the 5' RACE reads. The listing records several distinct CDR3 sequences. The sequencing input was tumor tissue. These receptors all stem from a man aged 45-85 years with esophageal squamous cell carcinoma.

Regarding this clonotype: The size of this beta chain means little, since it is a stray read in a library made for alpha chains. The chain combines TRBV5-1 with TRBJ2-2, with 7 bases fitting TRBD2. J gave up 6 bases and V 2 bases, and 4 bases lay outside the gene matches. Germline lookup yields CDR1 SGHRS and CDR2 YFSETQ. CDR3 length: 14 residues. The DNA for the CDR3 is TGCGCCAGCAGCTTCCGGGAGGAAGCCGGGGAGCTGTTTTTT. Its translation is CASSFREEAGELFF.

Regarding this clonotype: With the library built for alpha chains, this beta chain is off target and its frequency is not meaningful. CDR3 amino acids: CASSSTGFTEAFF. DNA for the CDR3: TGTGCCAGCAGCTCAACAGGGTTCACTGAAGCTTTCTTT. V is TRBV7-6 and J is TRBJ1-1, with D perhaps matching TRBD1 (6 bases). Germline V gene sequence: CDR1 SGHVS, CDR2 FNYEAQ. The CDR3 covers 13 residues. The V end was cut by 4 bases, the J end by 4 bases, with 10 bases between.

Only one count was recorded for this clonotype. Being off target in a library aimed at alpha chains, this beta chain has a size of little meaning. This chain links TRBV28 with TRBJ2-1; D possibly matches TRBD1 or TRBD2 (5 bases each). V was pared by 6 bases and J by 8 bases, with 14 bases between. The CDR3 extends over 13 amino acids. Germline V gene lookup returns CDR1 MDHEN and CDR2 SYDVKM. CDR3 sequence: CASRHPQGDEQFF. CDR3 coding DNA: TGTGCCAGCAGGCACCCCCAGGGAGATGAGCAGTTCTTC. Combining the CDR3 with reference TRBV28 and TRBJ2-1 gives the whole variable domain DVKVTQSSRYLVKRTGEKVFLECVQDMDHENMFWYRQDPGLGLRLIYFSYDVKMKEKGDIPEGYSVSREKKERFSLILESASTNQTSMYLCASRHPQGDEQFFGPGTRLTVL.

As to this clonotype: Because this beta chain is a stray read in a library intended to capture alpha chains, its abundance should not be given much weight. The chain couples TRBV6-2 or TRBV6-3 to TRBJ2-1, with unresolved D. Germline-derived CDR1 and CDR2 are MNHEY and SVGEGT. V was clipped by 6 bases and J by 4 bases, with 16 bases between them. This CDR3 has 15 residues. CDR3 nucleotide sequence: TGTGCCAGCAGCGGAACCGGCCGACTTTACAATGAGCAGTTCTTC. It is translated as CASSGTGRLYNEQFF.